This TCR beta chain came from a study of T cell repertoires in cytomegalovirus infection. TCRdb analysed the reads with MiXCR anew, one entry per CDR3 protein. The sample lists hundreds of thousands of distinct CDR3 sequences, approximately 40% occurring once. Of note for this clonotype: Antigen: not known.

The germline V gene has CDR1 SGHAT and CDR2 FQNNGV. The CDR3 length is 16 residues. The J segment lost 2 bases and the V segment lost 0 bases, leaving 4 bases of the junction unmatched. The sequence came from a human donor in good health (CMV status not recorded). Some clones in this sample may be carry-over from other donors' samples. The chain combines TRBV11-2 with TRBJ2-3, with 8 positions matching TRBD2. Sample: cultured PBMCs, taken from culture after CMV antigen stimulation. DNA of the CDR3: TGTGCCAGCAGCTTAGATGCACTAGCGGCCACAGATACGCAGTATTTT. Translated, it gives CASSLDALAATDTQYF.